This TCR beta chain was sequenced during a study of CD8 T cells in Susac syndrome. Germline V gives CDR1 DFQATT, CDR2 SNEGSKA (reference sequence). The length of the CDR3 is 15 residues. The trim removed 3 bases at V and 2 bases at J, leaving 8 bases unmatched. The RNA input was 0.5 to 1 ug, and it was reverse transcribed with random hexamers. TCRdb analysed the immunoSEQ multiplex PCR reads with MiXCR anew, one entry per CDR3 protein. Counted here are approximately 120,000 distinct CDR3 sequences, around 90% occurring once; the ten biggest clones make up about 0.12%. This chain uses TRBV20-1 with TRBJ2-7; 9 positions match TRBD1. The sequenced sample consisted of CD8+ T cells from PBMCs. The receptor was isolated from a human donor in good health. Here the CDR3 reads CSASVRTGDPYEQYF. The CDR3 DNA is TGCAGTGCTAGTGTTAGGACAGGGGACCCCTACGAGCAGTACTTC.